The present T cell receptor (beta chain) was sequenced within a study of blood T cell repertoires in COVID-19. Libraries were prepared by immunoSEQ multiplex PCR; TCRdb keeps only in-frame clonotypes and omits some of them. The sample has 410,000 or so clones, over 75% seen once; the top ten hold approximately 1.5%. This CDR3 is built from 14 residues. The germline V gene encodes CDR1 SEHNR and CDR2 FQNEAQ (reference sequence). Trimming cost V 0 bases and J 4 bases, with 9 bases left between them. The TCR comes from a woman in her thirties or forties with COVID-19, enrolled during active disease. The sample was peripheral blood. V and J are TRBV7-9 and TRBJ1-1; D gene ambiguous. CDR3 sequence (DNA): TGTGCCAGCAGCTTAGCTCACCCGAGCACTGAAGCTTTCTTT. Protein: CASSLAHPSTEAFF.